What follows are 19 T cell receptor beta chains derived from one specimen sequenced in a study of blood T cell repertoires in COVID-19. Sequencing was performed with immunoSEQ multiplex PCR; in TCRdb, only in-frame clones are kept and a portion is missing. Altogether more than 45,000 clones are present, 83% being singletons, with the ten largest covering 16%. Material for sequencing was peripheral blood. These receptors originate from a man aged 35 to 55 with acute or convalescent COVID-19.

This clone was counted a single time. The V and J genes are TRBV5-4 and TRBJ1-2; 7 nucleotides agree with TRBD1. Germline assignment: CDR1 SGHNT and CDR2 YYREEE (reference sequence). The CDR3 extends over 15 amino acids. Trimming cost V 4 bases and J 4 bases; bases outside gene matches: 10. The CDR3 DNA follows: TGTGCCAGCAGCGGCGACAGGGCGGTGGGCTATGGCTACACCTTC. Protein sequence: CASSGDRAVGYGYTF.

The chain links TRBV3-1 (or the pseudogene TRBV3-2) to TRBJ1-2, with D perhaps matching TRBD1 (5 bases). V gave up 5 bases and J gave up 8 bases, with 9 bases separating them. This CDR3 contains 11 residues. The V gene's germline CDR1 is LGHDT and CDR2 YNNKEL (reference sequence). The CDR3 reads CASSYKGGYTF. Written as DNA, the CDR3 is TGTGCCAGCAGCTACAAGGGGGGCTACACCTTC.

The chain is built from TRBV3-1 (or the pseudogene TRBV3-2) and TRBJ2-4, with 11 positions matching TRBD2. Germline CDR1 is LGHDT and CDR2 is YNNKEL (reference sequence). CDR3 length equals 17 residues. Trimming took 3 bases from V and 1 from J; bases not matched to a gene: 5. The DNA for the CDR3 is TGTGCCAGCAGCCATTATAGCGGGGGGGCGGCCAAAAACATTCAGTACTTC. Translating it yields CASSHYSGGAAKNIQYF.

The rearrangement uses TRBV5-1 and TRBJ1-2; D may be TRBD1 (6 bases). The V end lost 0 bases, the J end lost 5 bases, and 8 bases lay between the germline ends. This CDR3 spans 13 amino acids. Germline CDR1 SGHRS, CDR2 YFSETQ. This CDR3 reads CASSLEGEYGYTF. DNA for the CDR3: TGCGCCAGCAGCTTGGAGGGGGAATATGGCTACACCTTC. Variable domain in full (rest from reference TRBV5-1 and TRBJ1-2): KAGVTQTPRYLIKTRGQQVTLSCSPISGHRSVSWYQQTPGQGLQFLFEYFSETQRNKGNFPGRFSGRQFSNSRSEMNVSTLELGDSALYLCASSLEGEYGYTFGSGTRLTVV.

The J gene is TRBJ2-1, the V gene TRBV6-5, with 8 nucleotides matching TRBD2. Germline CDR1 and CDR2: MNHEY and SVGAGI. Unmatched junction bases numbered 9, after V lost 6 bases and J lost 8 bases. CDR3 size: 14 residues. CDR3 sequence reads: CASSPGGGEHEQFF. The CDR3 nucleotides read TGTGCCAGCAGCCCCGGGGGGGGAGAGCATGAGCAGTTCTTC.

As regards this clone: A junction end diverges from the germline sequence, so it may reflect a read error. The chain carries TRBV4-2 and TRBJ2-3; D is perhaps TRBD2 (5 bases). Germline V gene lookup returns CDR1 LGHNA and CDR2 YNFKEQ. CDR3 length: 16 amino acids. DNA for the CDR3: TGTGCCAGCAGCAAAGACCCGTCTAGCATGACAGATACGCAGTATTTT. This codes for CASSKDPSSMTDTQYF.

This sequence joins TRBV5-4 and TRBJ1-1, with D possibly TRBD1 on 5 matching bases. Trimming took off 4 bases at V and 0 bases at J, with 16 bases between the two ends. CDR1 and CDR2 (germline): SGHNT, YYREEE (reference sequence). This CDR3 has 16 amino acids. The CDR3 is CASSPRGGGMNTEAFF. The CDR3 DNA reads as TGTGCCAGCAGCCCCCGTGGGGGGGGGATGAACACTGAAGCTTTCTTT.

The chain combines TRBV7-2 with TRBJ2-5; 7 nucleotides match TRBD2. The ends lost 2 bases at V and 2 bases at J; junction bases unmatched: 8. The length of the CDR3 is 16 residues. Germline-derived CDR1 and CDR2 are SGHTA and FQGNSA. CDR3 sequence reads: CASSLRTGGFQETQYF. In DNA, the CDR3 is TGTGCCAGCAGCTTAAGGACGGGGGGTTTTCAAGAGACCCAGTACTTC.

The chain uses TRBV19 and TRBJ1-2; D might be TRBD1 (6 bases). Trimming removed 5 bases from V and 8 bases from J, with 15 bases in between. Germline CDR1 and CDR2: LNHDA and SQIVND (reference sequence). This CDR3 comprises 13 residues. The CDR3, as DNA: TGTGCCAGTAGTGCCAGGGGAAGTCGGGGCTACACCTTC. It yields the protein CASSARGSRGYTF.

CDR3 DNA: TGCGCCAGCAGCCAAGTTCCGGGACAGACTTTTGGGACCCCCCAAACGGCTGAAGCTTTCTTT. Its protein is CASSQVPGQTFGTPQTAEAFF. The chain employs TRBV4-1 and TRBJ1-1; 7 bases fit TRBD1. Germline V gene sequence: CDR1 MGHRA, CDR2 YSYEKL. The CDR3 contains 21 residues. Unmatched junction bases numbered 26, after V lost 1 base and J lost 6 bases.

The chain is built from TRBV10-1 and TRBJ2-1; D not certain. The V and J ends lost 2 bases and 2 bases respectively, with 4 bases between them. Germline CDR1 WNHNN, CDR2 SYGVQD (reference sequence). The length of the CDR3 is 13 residues. The CDR3 spells CASSETTYNEQFF. CDR3 nucleotides: TGCGCCAGCAGTGAGACTACCTACAATGAGCAGTTCTTC.

The chain combines TRBV11-3 with TRBJ2-1; D possibly corresponds to TRBD2 (7 bases). The V gene lost 1 base and the J gene lost 0 bases, with 16 bases spanning the gap. The CDR3 sequence is 18 residues long. From germline, CDR1 is SGHNT and CDR2 YENEEA. CDR3 nucleotides: TGTGCCAGCAGCTTAGGACTACCGGGGGGCCTCTCCTACAATGAGCAGTTCTTC. As protein: CASSLGLPGGLSYNEQFF.

CDR3 region: CASSYGPGGQNIQYF. The CDR3 coding sequence is TGTGCCAGCAGTTATGGCCCAGGGGGCCAAAACATTCAGTACTTC. The chain joins TRBV6-5 to TRBJ2-4; 8 nucleotides line up with TRBD1. Germline V lookup: CDR1 MNHEY, CDR2 SVGAGI. Trimming cost V 3 bases and J 5 bases; bases outside gene matches: 6. The length of the CDR3 is 15 residues.

J is TRBJ2-5 and V is TRBV10-1, with 7 bases that match TRBD2. The V gene end was trimmed by 0 bases and the J gene end by 7 bases; junction bases not matched to a gene: 2. Germline lookup yields CDR1 WNHNN and CDR2 SYGVQD (reference sequence). The CDR3 covers 13 residues. The CDR3 DNA reads as TGCGCCAGCAGTGAGTCGAGGGAGGGGACCCAGTACTTC. This encodes CASSESREGTQYF.

The chain links TRBV21-1 to TRBJ1-3. TRBV21-1 is tagged as a pseudogene. The CDR3 has 14 residues. CDR3 loop: CASSPLLARNTIYF. DNA of the CDR3: TGTGCCAGCAGCCCTTTATTAGCCCGAAACACCATATATTTT.

In its sample, this clone was seen a few times. V and J are TRBV15 and TRBJ2-7; a possible D gene is TRBD1 (6 bases). V lost 0 bases, J lost 6 bases, and 15 bases lay in between. Germline loops: CDR1 LNHNV, CDR2 YYDKDF (reference sequence). This CDR3 is 15 amino acids long. The CDR3 DNA reads as TGTGCCACCAGCAGAGAGATTACAGGGCGCGGCGAGCAGTACTTC. Translating it yields CATSREITGRGEQYF.

The chain recombines TRBV18 with TRBJ1-3; the D is unclear. The ends were cut back, 3 bases at V and 3 bases at J, with 9 bases in the middle. This CDR3 is 14 amino acids long. The germline V gene encodes CDR1 KGHSH and CDR2 LQKENI. CDR3 in DNA: TGTGCCAGCTCACCTGAGAGGATTGGAAACACCATATATTTT. Protein sequence: CASSPERIGNTIYF.

The chain carries TRBV6-6 and TRBJ1-4; a possible D gene is TRBD1 (5 bases). Between the trimmed V and J ends, which lost 6 bases and 0 bases, there was a span of 11 bases. Germline CDR1 MNHNY, CDR2 SVGAGI (reference sequence). The CDR3 loop spans 15 amino acids. The CDR3 protein is CASRRDFSTNEKLFF. The CDR3 DNA reads TGTGCCAGCAGGCGGGACTTTTCAACTAATGAAAAACTGTTTTTT.

The V gene is TRBV10-2, the J gene TRBJ2-7; TRBD2 matches at 11 bases. The junction had 12 bases not matched to a gene; V was cut back by 6 bases and J by 5 bases. The CDR3 runs 16 residues. Germline V gives CDR1 WSHSY, CDR2 SAAADI. DNA for the CDR3: TGCGCCAGCAGAAAACGTAGCGGGGGGGTAATGGACGAGCAGTACGTC. Protein sequence: CASRKRSGGVMDEQYV.